This TCR beta chain stems from a study of cytomegalovirus exposure and HLA in healthy donors. This clone showed up just a few times. Trimming took off 0 bases at V and 1 base at J, with 9 bases between the two ends. The CDR3 consists of 15 residues. The germline CDR1 and CDR2 sequences are MGHRA and YSYEKL. Primers: 60 Vbeta forward and 13 Jbeta reverse. Repertoires were generated with immunoSEQ multiplex PCR, while TCRdb's copy carries only in-frame clones and drops some. The sample yields over 95,000 clones, around two thirds seen once. The sequencing sample was made of PBMCs. This TCR was sampled from a human donor in good health. J is TRBJ2-5 and V is TRBV4-1, with D possibly being TRBD1 (6 bases). DNA for the CDR3: TGCGCCAGCAGCCAAGATGAGGACAGCCAAGAGACCCAGTACTTC. Protein sequence: CASSQDEDSQETQYF.